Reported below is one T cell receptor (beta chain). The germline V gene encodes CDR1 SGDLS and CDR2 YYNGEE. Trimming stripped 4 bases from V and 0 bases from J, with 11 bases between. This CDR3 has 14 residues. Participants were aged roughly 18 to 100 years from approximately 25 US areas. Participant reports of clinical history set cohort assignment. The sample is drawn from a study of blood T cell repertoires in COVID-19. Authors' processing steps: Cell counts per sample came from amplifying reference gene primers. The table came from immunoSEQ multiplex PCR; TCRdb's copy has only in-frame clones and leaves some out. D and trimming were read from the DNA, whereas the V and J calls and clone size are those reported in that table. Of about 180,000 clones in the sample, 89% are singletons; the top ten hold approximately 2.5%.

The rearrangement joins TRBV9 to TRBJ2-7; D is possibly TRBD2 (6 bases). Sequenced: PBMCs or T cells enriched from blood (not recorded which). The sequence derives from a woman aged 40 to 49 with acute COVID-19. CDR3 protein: CASSRDSTSYEQYF. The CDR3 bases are TGTGCCAGCAGCCGGGACTCTACCTCCTACGAGCAGTACTTC.